This T cell receptor beta chain stems from a study of T-cell memory formation after mild COVID-19. Only a few counts were recorded for this clonotype. From the 5' RACE reads, TCRdb called clonotypes with MiXCR, one entry per CDR3 protein. The table includes approximately 210,000 distinct CDR3 sequences, over 9.5% detected once. Germline values: CDR1 MRHNA, CDR2 SNTAGT. This CDR3 is 10 amino acids long. Between the trimmed V and J ends, which lost 6 bases and 12 bases, there was a span of 12 bases. The TCR comes from a man between 18 and 35 years old who had mild COVID-19 (a few samples of this study predate the infection). Cell type and time point are not known. Material for sequencing was PBMCs or a T cell subset sorted from them (not recorded which). The chain combines TRBV6-4 with TRBJ2-7; D is undetermined. CDR3 coding DNA: TGTGCCAGCAGAACGTTTATGCGGTACGTC. Its translation: CASRTFMRYV.